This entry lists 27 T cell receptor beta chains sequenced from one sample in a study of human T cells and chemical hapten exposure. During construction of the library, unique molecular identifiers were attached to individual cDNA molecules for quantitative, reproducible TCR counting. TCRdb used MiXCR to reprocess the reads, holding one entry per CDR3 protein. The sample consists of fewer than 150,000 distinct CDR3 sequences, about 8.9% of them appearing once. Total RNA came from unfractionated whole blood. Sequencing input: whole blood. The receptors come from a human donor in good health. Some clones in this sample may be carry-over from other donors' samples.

CDR3 sequence: CATSERGPSASTDTQYF. In nucleotides, the CDR3 is TGTGCCACCAGTGAAAGGGGGCCGAGTGCTAGCACAGATACGCAGTATTTT. The chain joins TRBV24-1 to TRBJ2-3; 7 bases align to TRBD1. Germline trimming cut 4 bases from V and 0 bases from J; bases unmatched to any gene: 9. The germline CDR1 and CDR2 sequences are KGHDR and SFDVKD. The CDR3 sequence is 17 residues long.

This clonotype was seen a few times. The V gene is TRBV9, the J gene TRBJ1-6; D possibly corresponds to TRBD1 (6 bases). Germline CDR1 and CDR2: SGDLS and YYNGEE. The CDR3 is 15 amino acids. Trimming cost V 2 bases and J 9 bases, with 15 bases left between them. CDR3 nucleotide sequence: TGTGCCAGCAGCGTTACCGAAACAGGGTTTTCACCCCTCCACTTT. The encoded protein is CASSVTETGFSPLHF.

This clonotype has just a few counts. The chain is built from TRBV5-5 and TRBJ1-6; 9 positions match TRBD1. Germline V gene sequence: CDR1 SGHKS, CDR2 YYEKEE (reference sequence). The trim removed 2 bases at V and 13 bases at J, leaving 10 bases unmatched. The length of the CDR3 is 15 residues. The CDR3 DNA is TGTGCCAGCAGCTTAGGGACAGGGACTATGGGGCCCCTCCACTTT. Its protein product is CASSLGTGTMGPLHF.

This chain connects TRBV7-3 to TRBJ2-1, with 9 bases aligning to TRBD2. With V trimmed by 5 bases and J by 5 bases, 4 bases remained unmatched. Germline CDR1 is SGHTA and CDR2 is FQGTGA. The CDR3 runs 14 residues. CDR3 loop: CASSVSGGNNEQFF. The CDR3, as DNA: TGTGCCAGCAGCGTTAGCGGGGGTAACAATGAGCAGTTCTTC. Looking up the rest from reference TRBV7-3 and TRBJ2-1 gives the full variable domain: GAGVSQTPSNKVTEKGKYVELRCDPISGHTALYWYRQSLGQGPEFLIYFQGTGAADDSGLPNDRFFAVRPEGSVSTLKIQRTERGDSAVYLCASSVSGGNNEQFFGPGTRLTVL.

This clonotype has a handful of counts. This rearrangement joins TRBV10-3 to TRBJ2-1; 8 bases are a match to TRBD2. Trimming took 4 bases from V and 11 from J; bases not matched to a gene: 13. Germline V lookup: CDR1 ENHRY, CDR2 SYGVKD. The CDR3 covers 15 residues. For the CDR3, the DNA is TGTGCCATCAGTGTGTTAGCGGGATCTCAGGGGCAGCAGTTCTTC. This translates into CAISVLAGSQGQQFF.

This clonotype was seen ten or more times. The CDR3 spells CASSVGGAAYGYTF. CDR3 sequence (DNA): TGTGCCAGCAGCGTAGGGGGGGCAGCGTACGGCTACACCTTC. V and J are TRBV9 and TRBJ1-2; perhaps TRBD1 as D (6 bases). Looked up from germline, CDR1 is SGDLS and CDR2 is YYNGEE. This CDR3 region has 14 residues. Trimming cost V 0 bases and J 8 bases, with 14 bases left between them. Full variable domain (missing parts from reference TRBV9 and TRBJ1-2): DSGVTQTPKHLITATGQRVTLRCSPRSGDLSVYWYQQSLDQGLQFLIQYYNGEERAKGNILERFSAQQFPDLHSELNLSSLELGDSALYFCASSVGGAAYGYTFGSGTRLTVV.

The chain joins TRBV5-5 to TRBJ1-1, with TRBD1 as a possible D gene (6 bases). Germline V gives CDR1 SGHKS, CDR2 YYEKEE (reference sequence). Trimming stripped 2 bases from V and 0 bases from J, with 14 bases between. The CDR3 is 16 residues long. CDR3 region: CASSFRGAAMNTEAFF. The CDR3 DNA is TGTGCCAGCAGCTTCAGGGGAGCCGCGATGAACACTGAAGCTTTCTTT.

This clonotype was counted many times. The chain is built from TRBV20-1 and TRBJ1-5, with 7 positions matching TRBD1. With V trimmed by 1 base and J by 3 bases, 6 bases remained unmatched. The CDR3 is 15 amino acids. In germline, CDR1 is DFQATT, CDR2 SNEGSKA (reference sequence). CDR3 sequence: CSARAEGADNQPQHF. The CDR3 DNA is TGCAGTGCTAGAGCGGAGGGGGCGGACAATCAGCCCCAGCATTTT.

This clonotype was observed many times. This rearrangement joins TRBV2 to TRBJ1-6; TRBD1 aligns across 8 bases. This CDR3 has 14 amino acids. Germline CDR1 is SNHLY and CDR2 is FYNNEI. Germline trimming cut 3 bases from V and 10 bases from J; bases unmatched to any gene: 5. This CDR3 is CASSDGTGASPLHF. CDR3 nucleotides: TGTGCCAGCAGTGATGGGACAGGTGCCTCACCCCTCCACTTT.

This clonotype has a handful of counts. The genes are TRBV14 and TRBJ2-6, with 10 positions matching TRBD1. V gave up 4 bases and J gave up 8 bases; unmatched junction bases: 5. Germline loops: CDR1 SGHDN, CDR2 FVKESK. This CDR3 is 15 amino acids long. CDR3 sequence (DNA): TGTGCCAGCAGCCGGGACAGGGGAAGAACCAACGTCCTGACTTTC. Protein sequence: CASSRDRGRTNVLTF.

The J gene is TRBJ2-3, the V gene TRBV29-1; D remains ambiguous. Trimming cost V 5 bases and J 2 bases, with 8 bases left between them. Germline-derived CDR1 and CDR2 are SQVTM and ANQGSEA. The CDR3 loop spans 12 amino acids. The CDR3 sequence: CSVHSDTDTQYF. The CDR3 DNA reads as TGCAGCGTTCATTCGGACACAGATACGCAGTATTTT.

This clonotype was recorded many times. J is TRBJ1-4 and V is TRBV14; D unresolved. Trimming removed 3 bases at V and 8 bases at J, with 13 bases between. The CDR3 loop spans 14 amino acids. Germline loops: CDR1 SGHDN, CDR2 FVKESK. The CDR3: CASSHMEGEEKLFF. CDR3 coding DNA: TGTGCCAGCAGCCACATGGAGGGAGAAGAAAAACTGTTTTTT.

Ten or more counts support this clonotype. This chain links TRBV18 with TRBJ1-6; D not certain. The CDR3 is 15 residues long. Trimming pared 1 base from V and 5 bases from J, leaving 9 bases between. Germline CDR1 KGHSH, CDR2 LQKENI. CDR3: CASSPRQENNSPLHF. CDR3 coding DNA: TGTGCCAGCTCACCACGACAAGAGAATAATTCACCCCTCCACTTT.

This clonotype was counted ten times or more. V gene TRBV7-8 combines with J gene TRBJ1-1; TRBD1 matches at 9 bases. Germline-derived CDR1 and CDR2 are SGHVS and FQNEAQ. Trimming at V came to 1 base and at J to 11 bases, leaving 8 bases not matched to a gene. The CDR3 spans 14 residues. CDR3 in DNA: TGTGCCAGCAGCTTAGTCCGGACAGGGGTTGGGGCTTTCTTT. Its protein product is CASSLVRTGVGAFF. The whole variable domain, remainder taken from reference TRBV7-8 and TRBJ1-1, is GAGVSQSPRYKVAKRGQDVALRCDPISGHVSLFWYQQALGQGPEFLTYFQNEAQLDKSGLPSDRFFAERPEGSVSTLKIQRTQQEDSAVYLCASSLVRTGVGAFFGQGTRLTVV.

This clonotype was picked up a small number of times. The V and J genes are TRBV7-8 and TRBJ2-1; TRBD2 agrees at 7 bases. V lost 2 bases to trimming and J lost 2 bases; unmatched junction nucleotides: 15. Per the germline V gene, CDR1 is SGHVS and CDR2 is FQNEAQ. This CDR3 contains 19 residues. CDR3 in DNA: TGTGCCAGCAGCTTACCCAGGGCCGGAGCGGGGAGCCCCTACAATGAGCAGTTCTTC. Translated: CASSLPRAGAGSPYNEQFF.

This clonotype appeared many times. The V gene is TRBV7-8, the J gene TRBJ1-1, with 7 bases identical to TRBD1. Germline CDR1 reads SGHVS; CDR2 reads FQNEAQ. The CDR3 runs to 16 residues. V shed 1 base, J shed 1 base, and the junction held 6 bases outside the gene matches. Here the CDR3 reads CASSLGATGANTEAFF. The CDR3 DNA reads TGTGCCAGCAGCTTAGGGGCCACAGGGGCGAACACTGAAGCTTTCTTT.

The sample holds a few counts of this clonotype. DNA for the CDR3: TGTGCCAGCAGCCAACAGGGGCACAGCACAGATACGCAGTATTTT. Encoded protein: CASSQQGHSTDTQYF. V is TRBV7-9 and J is TRBJ2-3; TRBD1 matches 7 bases. Looked up from germline, CDR1 is SEHNR and CDR2 is FQNEAQ (reference sequence). Trimming took 5 bases from V and 0 from J; bases not matched to a gene: 5. CDR3 length equals 15 residues.

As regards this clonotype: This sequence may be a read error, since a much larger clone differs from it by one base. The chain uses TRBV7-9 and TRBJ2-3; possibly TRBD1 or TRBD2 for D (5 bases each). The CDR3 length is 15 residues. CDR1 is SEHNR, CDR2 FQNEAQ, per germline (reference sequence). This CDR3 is CASSLAGRETDMQYF. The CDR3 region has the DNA TGTGCCAGCAGCTTAGCAGGCAGGGAGACAGATATGCAGTATTTT.

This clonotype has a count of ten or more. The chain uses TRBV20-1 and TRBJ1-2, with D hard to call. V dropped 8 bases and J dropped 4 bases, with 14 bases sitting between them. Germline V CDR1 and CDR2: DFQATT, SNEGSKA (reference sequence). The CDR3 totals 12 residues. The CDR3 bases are TGCAGTAACGGCAAAACCACCTATGGCTACACCTTC. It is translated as CSNGKTTYGYTF.

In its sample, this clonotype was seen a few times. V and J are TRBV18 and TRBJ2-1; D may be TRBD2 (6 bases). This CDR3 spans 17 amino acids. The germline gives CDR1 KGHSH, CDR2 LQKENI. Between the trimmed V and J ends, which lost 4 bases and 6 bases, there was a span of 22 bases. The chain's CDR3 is CASSLFPVGGGSNEQFF. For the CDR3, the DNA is TGTGCCAGCTCACTCTTTCCCGTGGGGGGAGGATCCAATGAGCAGTTCTTC.

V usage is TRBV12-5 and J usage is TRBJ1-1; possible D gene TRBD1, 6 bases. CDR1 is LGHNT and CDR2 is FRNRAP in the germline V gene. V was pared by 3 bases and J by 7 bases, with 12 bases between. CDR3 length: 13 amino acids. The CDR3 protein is CASGFGGADEAFF. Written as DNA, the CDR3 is TGTGCTAGTGGTTTCGGGGGCGCGGATGAAGCTTTCTTT.

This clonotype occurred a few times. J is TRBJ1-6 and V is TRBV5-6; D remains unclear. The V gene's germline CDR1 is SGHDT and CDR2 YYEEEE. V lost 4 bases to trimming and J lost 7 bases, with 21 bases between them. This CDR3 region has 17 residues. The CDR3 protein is CASSERRGVIRNSPLHF. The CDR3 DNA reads TGTGCCAGCAGCGAAAGACGCGGAGTTATTAGAAATTCACCCCTCCACTTT.

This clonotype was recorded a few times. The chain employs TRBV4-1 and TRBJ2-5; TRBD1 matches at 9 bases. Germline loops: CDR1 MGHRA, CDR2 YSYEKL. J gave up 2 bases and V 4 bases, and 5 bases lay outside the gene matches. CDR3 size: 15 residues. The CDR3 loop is CASSRDGQGQETQYF. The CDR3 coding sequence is TGCGCCAGCAGCCGAGACGGACAGGGGCAAGAGACCCAGTACTTC.

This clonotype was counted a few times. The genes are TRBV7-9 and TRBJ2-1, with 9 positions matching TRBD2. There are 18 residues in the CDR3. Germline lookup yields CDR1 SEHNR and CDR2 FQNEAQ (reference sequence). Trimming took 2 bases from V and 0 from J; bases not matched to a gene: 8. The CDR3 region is CASSLPLSGGTSYNEQFF. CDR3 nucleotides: TGTGCCAGCAGCTTACCCCTCAGCGGGGGGACCTCCTACAATGAGCAGTTCTTC.

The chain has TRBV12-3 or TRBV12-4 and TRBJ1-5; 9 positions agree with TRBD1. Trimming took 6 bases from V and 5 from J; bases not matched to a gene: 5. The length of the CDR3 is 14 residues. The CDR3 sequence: CASRQGAGDQPQHF. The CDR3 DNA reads TGTGCCAGCAGACAGGGGGCCGGGGATCAGCCCCAGCATTTT.

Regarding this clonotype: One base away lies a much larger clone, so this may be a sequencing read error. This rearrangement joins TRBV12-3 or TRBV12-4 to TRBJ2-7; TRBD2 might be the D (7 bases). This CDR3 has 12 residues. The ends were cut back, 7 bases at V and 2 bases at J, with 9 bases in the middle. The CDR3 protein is CASKGGTYEQYF. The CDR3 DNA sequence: TGTGCCAGCAAGGGGGGGACCTACGAGCAGTACTTC.

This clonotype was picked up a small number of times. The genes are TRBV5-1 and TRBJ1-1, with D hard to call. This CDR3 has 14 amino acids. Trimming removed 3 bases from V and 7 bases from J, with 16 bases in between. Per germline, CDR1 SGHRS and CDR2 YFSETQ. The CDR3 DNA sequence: TGCGCCAGCAGCTCCTGGATCCGAAACGATGAAGCTTTCTTT. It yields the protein CASSSWIRNDEAFF.